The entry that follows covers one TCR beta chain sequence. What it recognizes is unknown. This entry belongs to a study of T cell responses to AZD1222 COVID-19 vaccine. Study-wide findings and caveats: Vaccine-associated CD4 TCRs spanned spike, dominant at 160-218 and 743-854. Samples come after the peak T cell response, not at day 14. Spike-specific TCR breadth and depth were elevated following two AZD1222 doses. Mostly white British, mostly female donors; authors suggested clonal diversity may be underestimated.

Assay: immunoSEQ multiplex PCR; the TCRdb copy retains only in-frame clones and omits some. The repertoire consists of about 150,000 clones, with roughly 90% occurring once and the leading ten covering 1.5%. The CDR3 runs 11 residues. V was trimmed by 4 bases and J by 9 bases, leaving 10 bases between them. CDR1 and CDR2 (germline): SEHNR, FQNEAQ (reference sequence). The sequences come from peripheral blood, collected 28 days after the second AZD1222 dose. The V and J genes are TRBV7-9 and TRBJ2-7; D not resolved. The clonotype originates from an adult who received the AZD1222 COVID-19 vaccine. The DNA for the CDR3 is TGTGCCAGCAGCTCCTACTCTGGGCAGTACTTC. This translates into CASSSYSGQYF.